This TCR beta chain was identified during a study of beta chain features in type 1 diabetes. Germline lookup yields CDR1 LNHDA and CDR2 SQIVND (reference sequence). V dropped 6 bases and J dropped 1 base, with 10 bases sitting between them. This CDR3 is 14 amino acids long. This clone was observed a few times. Expressed TCRB transcripts were sequenced because the isolated RNA had all been reverse transcribed beforehand. The assay was immunoSEQ multiplex PCR, and TCRdb's table has in-frame clones only and misses some. There are 300,000 to 450,000 clones in the sample; roughly an eighth occur only once, and 0.017% lies in the top ten.

The TCR was taken from a man between 18 and 35 years old in good health. The chain employs TRBV19 and TRBJ2-1; the D gene is possibly TRBD1 (6 bases). The specimen sequenced was naive CD4+ T cells from blood. CDR3 nucleotides: TGTGCCAGTAGCTGGGGGCTATCCTACAATGAGCAGTTCTTC. Its protein product is CASSWGLSYNEQFF.